Here is one TCR beta chain with its context. This specimen belongs to a study of shared clonotypes between healthy human individuals. With 5 bases removed from V and 3 bases from J, the gap between germline ends came to 18 bases. CDR1 is SGDLS and CDR2 is YYNGEE in the germline V gene. The CDR3 consists of 15 residues. Measured with immunoSEQ multiplex PCR; TCRdb has only the in-frame clones, and not every one. The table lists a few million clones, 80% to 95% of them singletons. This chain connects TRBV9 to TRBJ2-7; D is unresolved. The sequence was collected from a man younger than 35 in good health. Some clones in this sample may be carry-over from other donors' samples. Material for sequencing was naive CD4+ T cells from PBMCs. Subset defined: CD45RA+ positively selected. CDR3 sequence: CASSDRIAGLYEQYF. CDR3 nucleotide sequence: TGTGCCAGCAGTGACCGAATAGCAGGTCTCTACGAGCAGTACTTC.